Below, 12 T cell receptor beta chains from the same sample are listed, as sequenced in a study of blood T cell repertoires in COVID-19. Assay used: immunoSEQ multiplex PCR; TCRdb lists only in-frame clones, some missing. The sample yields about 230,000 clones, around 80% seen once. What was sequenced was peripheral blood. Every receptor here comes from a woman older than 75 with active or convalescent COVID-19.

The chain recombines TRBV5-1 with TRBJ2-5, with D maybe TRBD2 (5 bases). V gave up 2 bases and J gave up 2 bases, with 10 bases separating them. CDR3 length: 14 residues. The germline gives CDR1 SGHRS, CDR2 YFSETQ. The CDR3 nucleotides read TGCGCCAGCAGCTTCTTAAGCGGTCAAGAGACCCAGTACTTC. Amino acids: CASSFLSGQETQYF.

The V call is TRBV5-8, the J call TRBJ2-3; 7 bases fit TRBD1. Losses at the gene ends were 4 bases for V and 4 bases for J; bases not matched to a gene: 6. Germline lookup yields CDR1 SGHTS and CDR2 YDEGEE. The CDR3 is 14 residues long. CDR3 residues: CASSPDRASDTQYF. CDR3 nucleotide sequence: TGTGCCAGCAGCCCCGACAGGGCATCAGATACGCAGTATTTT.

The CDR3 nucleotides read TGTGCCAGCAGCCAAGATCGGACAGGGGGAGATACGCAGTATTTT. As protein: CASSQDRTGGDTQYF. V usage is TRBV3-1 (or the pseudogene TRBV3-2) and J usage is TRBJ2-3; 10 bases align to TRBD1. The CDR3 totals 15 residues. After removal of 0 bases from V and 5 bases from J, the junction contained 2 bases not matched to a gene. Per germline, CDR1 LGHDT and CDR2 YNNKEL (reference sequence).

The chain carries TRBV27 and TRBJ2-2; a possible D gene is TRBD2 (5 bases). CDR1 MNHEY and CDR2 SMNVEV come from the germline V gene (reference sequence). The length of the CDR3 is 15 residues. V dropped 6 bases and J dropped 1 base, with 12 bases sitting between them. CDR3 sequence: CASSSGGGNTGELFF. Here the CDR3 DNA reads TGTGCCAGCAGCTCCGGAGGAGGGAACACCGGGGAGCTGTTTTTT.

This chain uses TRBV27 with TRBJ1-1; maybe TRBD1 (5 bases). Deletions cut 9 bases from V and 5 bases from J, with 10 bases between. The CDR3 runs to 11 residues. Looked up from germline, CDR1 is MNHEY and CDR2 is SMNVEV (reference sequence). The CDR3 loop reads CASRGMTEAFF. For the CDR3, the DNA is TGTGCCAGTCGGGGGATGACTGAAGCTTTCTTT.

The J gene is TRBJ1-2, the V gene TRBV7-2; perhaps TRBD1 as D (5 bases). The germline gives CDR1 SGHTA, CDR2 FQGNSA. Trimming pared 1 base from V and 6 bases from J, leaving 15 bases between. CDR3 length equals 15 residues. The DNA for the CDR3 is TGTGCCAGCAGCTTAGTTGGGCAGGGAGGGGATGGCTACACCTTC. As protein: CASSLVGQGGDGYTF.

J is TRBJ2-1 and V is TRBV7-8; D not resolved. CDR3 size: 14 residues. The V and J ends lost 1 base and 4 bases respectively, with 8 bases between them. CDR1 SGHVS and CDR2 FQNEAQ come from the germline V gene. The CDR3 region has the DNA TGTGCCAGCAGCTTAGTTTACTATTACAATGAGCAGTTCTTC. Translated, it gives CASSLVYYYNEQFF.

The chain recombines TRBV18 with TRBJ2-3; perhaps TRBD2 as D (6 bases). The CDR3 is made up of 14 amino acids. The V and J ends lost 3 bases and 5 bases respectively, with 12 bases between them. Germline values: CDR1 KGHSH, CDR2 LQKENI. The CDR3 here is CASSPRPGRDTQYF. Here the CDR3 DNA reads TGTGCCAGCTCACCTCGTCCCGGGAGAGATACGCAGTATTTT.

Here the CDR3 reads CASKTGQSYNSPLHF. DNA of the CDR3: TGTGCCAGCAAAACAGGGCAGTCCTATAATTCACCCCTCCACTTT. The chain joins TRBV28 to TRBJ1-6; possibly TRBD1 for D (6 bases). The V end was cut by 7 bases, the J end by 1 base, with 11 bases between. The germline V gene has CDR1 MDHEN and CDR2 SYDVKM. The CDR3 covers 15 residues.

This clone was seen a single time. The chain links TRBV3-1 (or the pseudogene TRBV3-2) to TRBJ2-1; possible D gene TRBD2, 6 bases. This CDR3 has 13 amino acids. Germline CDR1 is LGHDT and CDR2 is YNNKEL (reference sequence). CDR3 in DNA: TGTGCGGTGGGCGGAGGGCCCTACAATGAGCAGTTCTTC. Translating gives CAVGGGPYNEQFF.

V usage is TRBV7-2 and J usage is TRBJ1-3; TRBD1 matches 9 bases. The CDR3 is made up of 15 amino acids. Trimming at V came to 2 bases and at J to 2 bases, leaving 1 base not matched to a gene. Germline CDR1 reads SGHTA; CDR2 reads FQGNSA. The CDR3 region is CASSLYRGPGNTIYF. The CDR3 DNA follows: TGTGCCAGCAGCTTATACAGGGGGCCTGGAAACACCATATATTTT.

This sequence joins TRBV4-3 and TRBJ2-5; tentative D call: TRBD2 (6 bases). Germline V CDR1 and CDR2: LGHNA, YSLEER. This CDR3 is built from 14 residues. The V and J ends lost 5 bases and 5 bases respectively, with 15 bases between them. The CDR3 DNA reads TGCGCCAGCAGCAGCAGGAGGGCCGGGGAGACCCAGTACTTC. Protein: CASSSRRAGETQYF.